This T cell receptor beta chain originates from a study of fetal regulatory T cell absence and autoimmunity. Notes on the study in general: Antigen-driven pancreatic autoimmunity before birth in IPEX was inferred from oligoclonal enrichment.

CDR3 length equals 18 residues. Trimming took 2 bases from V and 0 from J; bases not matched to a gene: 10. Germline V gives CDR1 MNHEY, CDR2 SMNVEV (reference sequence). Assay used: immunoSEQ multiplex PCR; TCRdb lists only in-frame clones, some missing. This repertoire shows 95,000 to 100,000 clones, 60% to 80% found once; its top ten account for roughly 2%. Remarks on this clone: Its cognate antigen is unknown.

This chain links TRBV27 with TRBJ2-7; TRBD2 matches at 10 bases. The sequence was collected from a male donor with IPEX syndrome. Specimen: pancreas tissue. CDR3 in amino acids: CASSLQGAGGGPSYEQYF. The CDR3 nucleotides are TGTGCCAGCAGTTTACAGGGAGCGGGAGGGGGGCCCTCCTACGAGCAGTACTTC.